This TCR beta chain was recovered during a study of naive and memory T cell subsets. This clonotype was seen many times. What it recognizes is unknown. CD4 T cells were positively selected, then CD8 T cells from the CD4-negative fraction. Trimming shortened V by 4 bases and J by 0 bases, and 12 bases separated the two germline ends. This CDR3 spans 15 amino acids. Germline CDR1 reads MNHEY; CDR2 reads SVGEGT. Overall study results and limits: A clonotype means one alpha or beta sequence, not an alpha/beta pair.

The beta constant-region primer was an equimolar mix of two oligonucleotides covering TRBC1 and TRBC2. TCRdb processed the UMI-ligation and nested PCR reads anew with MiXCR; each CDR3 protein has one entry. This sample has around 30,000 distinct CDR3 sequences, with around 10% found just once. This sequence was found in a human donor in good health. The chain links TRBV6-2 or TRBV6-3 to TRBJ1-1; D might be TRBD1 (6 bases). Input material: effector memory CD4+ T cells from blood. Subset given: effector memory, CD45RA- CD27-. CDR3 DNA: TGTGCCAGCAGTTTCACAGGGCTATTGAACACTGAAGCTTTCTTT. Translation: CASSFTGLLNTEAFF.